This TCR beta chain was captured by sequencing in a study of cytomegalovirus exposure and HLA in healthy donors. CDR3 length: 14 residues. V lost 2 bases to trimming and J lost 4 bases, with 9 bases between them. Germline CDR1 is LNHNV and CDR2 is YYDKDF (reference sequence). Use of 60 Vbeta and 13 Jbeta primers characterized the PCR. TCRdb keeps only in-frame clones here, not all; method: immunoSEQ multiplex PCR. The data hold over 130,000 clones, with approximately 80% observed a single time. The sequenced sample was PBMCs. This sequence originates from a male donor in good health and CMV-seronegative. The chain employs TRBV15 and TRBJ1-5, with TRBD1 as a possible D gene (6 bases). The CDR3 bases are TGTGCCACCAGCAGACCCGGACAGAATCAGCCCCAGCATTTT. Its translation is CATSRPGQNQPQHF.